This TCR beta chain emerged from a study of cytomegalovirus exposure and HLA in healthy donors. Primers included in the PCR were 60 Vbeta and 13 Jbeta primers. Repertoires were generated with immunoSEQ multiplex PCR, while TCRdb's copy carries only in-frame clones and drops some. The sample shows 100,000 to 150,000 clones, 76% of them seen only once. Study results and caveats: Later examination showed HLA-associated TCR beta chains had greater clonal expansion than equally common others. Immune exposure was documented only through CMV serostatus. The study put 160 or so TCR beta chains on its list as cytomegalovirus-associated. It is likely that the observed cluster of highly shared sequence variants was a sequencing artifact.

For this clone: Its cognate antigen is unknown.

The ends were cut back, 1 base at V and 3 bases at J, with 15 bases in the middle. The CDR3 has 16 amino acids. The germline V gene encodes CDR1 MGHRA and CDR2 YSYEKL. The specimen sequenced was PBMCs. The sequence came from a man aged 50 to 60 in good health and CMV-seronegative. The rearrangement links TRBV4-1 to TRBJ2-5, with D possibly matching TRBD1 (5 bases). DNA for the CDR3: TGCGCCAGCAGCCAAGTTGGTAGGGGCTGGGAAGAGACCCAGTACTTC. Its translation is CASSQVGRGWEETQYF.